Listed below are T cell receptor beta chains from one sample, sequenced in a study of cytomegalovirus exposure and HLA in healthy donors. Generated by immunoSEQ multiplex PCR, the TCRdb table keeps only in-frame clones and is missing some. The sample lists approximately 120,000 clones; roughly 81% were seen once. The specimen was PBMCs. These receptors originate from a woman in her 30s in good health and CMV-seronegative. The CDR3 runs from the conserved cysteine through the conserved F or W. Fields, in order: D gene, V gene, clone size, J gene, CDR3 DNA, CDR3 protein. D genes are given only for firm matches. Some rows have no size entry. The others give once, few or many, or a class for an expanded clone.

NA	TRBV19	NA	TRBJ1-5	TGTGCCAGTAGTTTTGGGCAGAGCAATCAGCCCCAGCATTTT	CASSFGQSNQPQHF
TRBD2	TRBV4-2	NA	TRBJ2-3	TGTGCCAGCAGCCAAAATGGTGGCCCGGGGGGTAGCACAGATACGCAGTATTTT	CASSQNGGPGGSTDTQYF
NA	TRBV30	NA	TRBJ1-6	TGTGCCTGGAGTGTTGGGGCAAATCCAAATTCACCCCTCCACTTT	CAWSVGANPNSPLHF
TRBD1	TRBV2	NA	TRBJ1-6	TGTGCCAGAACCGGGACAGGGAATTCACCCCTCCACTTT	CARTGTGNSPLHF
NA	TRBV30	NA	TRBJ2-7	TGTGCCTGGAGTGTAACCAGCGGTGGTTACGAGCAGTACTTC	CAWSVTSGGYEQYF
NA	TRBV30	NA	TRBJ2-2	TGTGCCTGGAGTGCCTGGCAGGGTGGGGAGCTGTTTTTT	CAWSAWQGGELFF
NA	TRBV28	once	TRBJ2-7	TGTGCCAGCAGTTCTACGAAGCGGGTACTGTCCTACGAGCAGTACTTC	CASSSTKRVLSYEQYF
TRBD1	TRBV5-1	NA	TRBJ1-1	TGCGCCAGCAGCCAGTGGACAGGGGGCGGCACTGAAGCTTTCTTT	CASSQWTGGGTEAFF
TRBD1	TRBV9	NA	TRBJ2-5	TGTGCCAGCTCCTTAGGGGCAGGGGGCGTGGAGACCCAGTACTTC	CASSLGAGGVETQYF
TRBD1	TRBV5-6	NA	TRBJ2-3	TGTGCCAGCAGCTTGGTGCCCGGCAGGGGGACGAGCACAGATACGCAGTATTTT	CASSLVPGRGTSTDTQYF
TRBD1	TRBV19	NA	TRBJ1-2	TGTGCCAGTAGTATAGGGGGACAGGGGAACTATGGCTACACCTTC	CASSIGGQGNYGYTF
TRBD2	TRBV7-7	NA	TRBJ2-2	TGTGCTACAACTAGCGGGAGAGGCACCGGGGAGCTGTTTTTT	CATTSGRGTGELFF
TRBD1	TRBV7-9	NA	TRBJ1-2	TGTGCCAGCAGCCCCTGGCAGGGGGCCAACTATGGCTACACCTTC	CASSPWQGANYGYTF
TRBD1	TRBV7-9	once	TRBJ1-2	TGTGCCAGCAGCTTCCGTGGACAGGATGTCTATGGCTACACCTTC	CASSFRGQDVYGYTF
TRBD2	TRBV7-8	NA	TRBJ2-1	TGTGCCAGCAGCTTAGGTCGGTCTAGCGGGTACAATGAGCAGTTCTTC	CASSLGRSSGYNEQFF
TRBD1	TRBV14	NA	TRBJ2-7	TGTGCCAGCCGAAGGACAGGCCGAAACTACGAGCAGTACTTC	CASRRTGRNYEQYF
NA	TRBV30	once	TRBJ2-5	TGTGCCTGGAGTACAGTGATGGAGACCCAGTACTTC	CAWSTVMETQYF
NA	TRBV18	NA	TRBJ2-2	TGTGCCAGCTCACCTAACCTGGACCCGAGGGCCGGGGAGCTGTTTTTT	CASSPNLDPRAGELFF
TRBD2	TRBV11-3	few	TRBJ2-1	TGTGCCAGCAGCGGCACTAGCGGGGGGAACTACAATGAGCAGTTCTTC	CASSGTSGGNYNEQFF
NA	TRBV5-6	NA	TRBJ2-2	TGTGCCAGCAGTGGAGGCCTAAACACCGGGGAGCTGTTTTTT	CASSGGLNTGELFF
TRBD1	TRBV5-4	NA	TRBJ2-7	TGTGCCAGCAGCATCGACAGGGTTTACGAGCAGTACTTC	CASSIDRVYEQYF
TRBD2	TRBV2	NA	TRBJ2-3	TGTGCCAGCAGTGAACGGGGGGGCACAGATACGCAGTATTTT	CASSERGGTDTQYF
TRBD1	TRBV6-1	NA	TRBJ1-1	TGTGCCACTATGACAGGGCCGGGGACTGAAGCTTTCTTT	CATMTGPGTEAFF
TRBD1	TRBV19	NA	TRBJ1-2	TGTGCCAGTAGTGCGGGACAGCTATACTATGGCTACACCTTC	CASSAGQLYYGYTF
TRBD1	TRBV13	NA	TRBJ1-4	TGTGCCAGCAGCAGAGGGACAGGAAAACTGTTTTTT	CASSRGTGKLFF
NA	TRBV4-2	NA	TRBJ2-7	TGTGCCAGCAGCCAAGGCGACGAGCAGTACTTC	CASSQGDEQYF
TRBD1	TRBV7-9	NA	TRBJ1-2	TGTTCCAGCAGCCCCTGGCAGGGGGCCAACTATGGCTACACCTTC	CSSSPWQGANYGYTF
NA	TRBV21-1	NA	TRBJ2-4	TGTGCCAGCAGCAATGGATTAGACGGAGGTAAAAACATTCAGTACTTC	CASSNGLDGGKNIQYF
TRBD1	TRBV7-2	NA	TRBJ2-3	TGTGCCAGCAGCTTAGCCCGTCAGGGGGCTACAGATACGCAGTATTTT	CASSLARQGATDTQYF
NA	TRBV4-1	NA	TRBJ1-1	TGCGCCAGCAGCCAAGAGTACAGAGAAAACACTGAAGCTTTCTTT	CASSQEYRENTEAFF
NA	TRBV7-2	once	TRBJ2-7	TGTGCCAGCAGCTTAGGAATCGGCTCCTACGAGCAGTACTTC	CASSLGIGSYEQYF
NA	TRBV4-1	NA	TRBJ2-1	TGCGCCAGCAGCCTAATTTACGAAACATACAATGAGCAGTTCTTC	CASSLIYETYNEQFF
NA	TRBV10-1	NA	TRBJ2-3	TGCGCCACCTCGCAGGGCGACCGGGATACGCAGTATTTT	CATSQGDRDTQYF
NA	TRBV5-1	NA	TRBJ2-5	TGCGCCAGCAGTCGGAACAGTGGGCAAGAGACCCAGTACTTC	CASSRNSGQETQYF
NA	TRBV5-1	NA	TRBJ1-3	TGCGCCAGCAGCACAGGGACGAGCTCTGGAAACACCATATATTTT	CASSTGTSSGNTIYF
TRBD1	TRBV6-1	NA	TRBJ1-2	TGTGCCAGCGGGCGAGAAGGGACAGGGAACACCTTC	CASGREGTGNTF
TRBD2	TRBV15	NA	TRBJ2-1	TGTGCCACCAGCACGACTAGCGGGGGGGCTTACAATGAGCAGTTCTTC	CATSTTSGGAYNEQFF
TRBD1	TRBV7-3	NA	TRBJ2-3	TGTGCCAGCAGCTCCGGACAGGGGACAGATACGCAGTATTTT	CASSSGQGTDTQYF
NA	TRBV7-3	NA	TRBJ2-3	TGTGCCAGCAGCATACTGGGGGGACCCACAGATACGCAGTATTTT	CASSILGGPTDTQYF
TRBD2	TRBV19	NA	TRBJ2-5	TGTGCCAGTAGTATGGCGGGAGCGGGGGGGGAGGAGACCCAGTACTTC	CASSMAGAGGEETQYF
NA	TRBV18	NA	TRBJ1-1	TGTGCCAGCTCACCTTGGGAGGGTGAAGCTTTCTTT	CASSPWEGEAFF
TRBD2	TRBV5-4	few	TRBJ2-2	TGTGCCAGCACCCCAGTCGGTAGCGGGAGTCCGAACACCGGGGAGCTGTTTTTT	CASTPVGSGSPNTGELFF
NA	TRBV12-2	NA	TRBJ1-1	TGTGCAAGTCGCTTAGTTTCGGAGGCCGAAGCAGGCAACACTGAAGCTTTCTTT	CASRLVSEAEAGNTEAFF
TRBD1	TRBV9	NA	TRBJ1-2	TGTGCCAGCAGCGTAAGGGGTATGAGGGGGCGCAACTATGGCTACACCTTC	CASSVRGMRGRNYGYTF
TRBD2	TRBV7-2	few	TRBJ2-1	TGTGCCAGCAGCTTACCGGGACTAGCGGGGGGGATGGGAAGGGGTGAGCAGTTCTTC	CASSLPGLAGGMGRGEQFF
NA	TRBV7-8	NA	TRBJ2-7	TGTGCCAGCAGCTTAGATTGGGTTGCGGGCGAGCAGTACTTC	CASSLDWVAGEQYF
TRBD1	TRBV19	NA	TRBJ2-7	TGTGCCAGTAGTATAGTAGGTATGGGACAGGGGGCCTACGAGCAGTACTTC	CASSIVGMGQGAYEQYF
TRBD2	TRBV28	NA	TRBJ2-2	TGTGCCAGCAGGCCTTCGGGACTAGCGGGAGGGCCAGGCGGGGAGCTGTTTTTT	CASRPSGLAGGPGGELFF
NA	TRBV11-2	few	TRBJ2-4	TGTGCCAGCAGCTTAGAAGCTAGCTTTTCCATTCTTAAAAACATTCAGTACTTC	CASSLEASFSILKNIQYF
NA	TRBV7-2	NA	TRBJ1-6	TGTGCCAGCAGCTGGGACTGGGATTCACCCCTCCACTTT	CASSWDWDSPLHF
TRBD1	TRBV29-1	once	TRBJ1-2	TGCAGCGTTGCACCCGGGACAGGGGGCTATGGCTACACCTTC	CSVAPGTGGYGYTF